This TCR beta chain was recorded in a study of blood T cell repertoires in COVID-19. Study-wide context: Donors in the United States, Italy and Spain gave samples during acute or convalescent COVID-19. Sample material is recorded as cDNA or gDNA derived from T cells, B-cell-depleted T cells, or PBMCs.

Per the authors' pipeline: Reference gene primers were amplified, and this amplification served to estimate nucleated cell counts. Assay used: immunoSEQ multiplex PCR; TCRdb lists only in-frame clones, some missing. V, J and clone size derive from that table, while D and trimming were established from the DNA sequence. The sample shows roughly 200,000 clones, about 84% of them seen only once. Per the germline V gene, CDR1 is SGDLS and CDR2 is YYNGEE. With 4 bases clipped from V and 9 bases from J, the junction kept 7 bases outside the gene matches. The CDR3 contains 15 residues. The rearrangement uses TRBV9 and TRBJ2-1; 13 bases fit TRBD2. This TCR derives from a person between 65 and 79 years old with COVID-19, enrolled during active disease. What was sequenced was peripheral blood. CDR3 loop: CASSLTSGRAGEQFF. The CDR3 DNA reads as TGTGCCAGCAGCCTTACTAGCGGGAGGGCCGGTGAGCAGTTCTTC.